Listed below are T cell receptor beta chains from one sample, sequenced in a study of blood T cell repertoires in COVID-19. The protocol was immunoSEQ multiplex PCR, while the TCRdb copy is restricted to in-frame clones and leaves out a portion. The sample records around 72,000 clones, 91% being singletons. The sequenced sample consisted of peripheral blood. These receptors came from a human donor with active COVID-19. The donor label of this sample is uncertain. Both conserved end residues are part of each CDR3. D genes are given only for firm matches. The size entry is marked missing in some rows and otherwise reads once, few, many or a size class.

TRBD1,TRBJ1-1,TRBV28,14,-,TGTGCCAGCAGGCCGGGACAGAGGAACACTGAAGCTTTCTTT,CASRPGQRNTEAFF
TRBD1,TRBJ1-6,TRBV18,16,-,TGTGCCAGCTCACCGCCCGGACAGGGTCGGAATTCACCCCTCCACTTT,CASSPPGQGRNSPLHF
TRBD2,TRBJ2-7,TRBV11-2,16,-,TGTGCCAGCACCCCAGGAGGTCCGGGAGGGAACTACGAGCAGTACTTC,CASTPGGPGGNYEQYF
-,TRBJ2-5,TRBV10-1,13,-,TGCGCCAGCAGTGAGCGCAGGGGCGAGACCCAGTACTTC,CASSERRGETQYF
-,TRBJ2-7,TRBV12-5,15,-,TGTGCTAGTGCCCAGGGCGGCGGGGGCAAGTACGAGCAGTACTTC,CASAQGGGGKYEQYF
TRBD2,TRBJ2-3,TRBV5-4,16,-,TGTGCCAGCAGCTTGGGAGCGGGGACGAGCACAGATACGCAGTATTTT,CASSLGAGTSTDTQYF
-,TRBJ1-1,TRBV19,16,-,TGTGCCAGTAGCCCCTGGGGGAGGGGCCCGAACACTGAAGCTTTCTTT,CASSPWGRGPNTEAFF
TRBD2,TRBJ2-1,TRBV28,15,-,TGTGCCAGCAGTTTATCTTCTAGCGGGAGTAATGAGCAGTTCTTC,CASSLSSSGSNEQFF
TRBD1,TRBJ1-6,TRBV7-2,14,-,TGTGCCGGAGGGTTTGGCAGGGGGTATTCACCCCTCCACTTT,CAGGFGRGYSPLHF
-,TRBJ1-4,TRBV5-4,12,-,TGTGCCAGCAGCCTTCCAGGTGAAAAACTGTTTTTT,CASSLPGEKLFF
TRBD1,TRBJ2-1,TRBV7-8,16,once,TGTGCCAGCAGCTTATATGCGGACAGGGGGCGGAATGAGCAGTTCTTC,CASSLYADRGRNEQFF
-,TRBJ2-3,TRBV21-1,16,-,TGTGCCAGCAGCAAAGGGTCGACTGGAACCACAGATACGCAGTATTTT,CASSKGSTGTTDTQYF
-,TRBJ1-4,TRBV2,12,-,TGTGCCAGCAGTGAAAACAGGGATAAACTGTTTTTT,CASSENRDKLFF
TRBD1,TRBJ1-3,TRBV6-5,13,-,TGTGCCAGCAGGCGGGACAGCAGAAACACCATATATTTT,CASRRDSRNTIYF
TRBD1,TRBJ1-2,TRBV10-2,13,once,TGCGCCAGCACTGGGGACAGAGACTATGGCTACACCTTC,CASTGDRDYGYTF